This T cell receptor beta chain was sequenced during a study of blood T cell repertoires in COVID-19. Methods used by the authors: The assay estimated nucleated cells by amplifying reference gene primers. The data were produced by immunoSEQ multiplex PCR, yet TCRdb's version contains in-frame clones alone and is incomplete. The V and J calls and clone size come from that table; D and trimming were worked out from the DNA. The sample records 200,000 to 250,000 clones, 80% being singletons. The length of the CDR3 is 13 residues. Germline CDR1 is SGHAT and CDR2 is FQNNGV. Losses at the gene ends were 3 bases for V and 4 bases for J; bases not matched to a gene: 3.

The rearrangement uses TRBV11-2 and TRBJ2-7; 7 bases align to TRBD1. The sequence was collected from a human donor in a cohort sampled during active COVID-19. The material sequenced was peripheral blood. DNA of the CDR3: TGTGCCAGCAGCTTCAGGGGGTGGTACGAGCAGTACTTC. It codes for CASSFRGWYEQYF.